The clone carrying this T cell receptor (beta chain) appeared a single time. Germline V gene data show CDR1 as MNHEY and CDR2 as SMNVEV (reference sequence). This CDR3 has 14 amino acids. V shed 3 bases and J shed 1 base, with 9 bases lying between them. The sample originates from a study of CD8 T cells in Susac syndrome. Roughly 0.45 to 1 ug RNA was reverse transcribed with random hexamers. Each CDR3 protein gets one entry after TCRdb re-called the immunoSEQ multiplex PCR reads with MiXCR. The data hold 150,000 to 200,000 distinct CDR3 sequences, with 90% to 95% observed a single time. The J gene is TRBJ2-5, the V gene TRBV27, with D maybe TRBD2 (6 bases). This TCR came from a human donor in good health. Sequencing was performed on CD4+ T cells from PBMCs. CDR3 residues: CASSLMGGQETQYF. For the CDR3, the DNA is TGTGCCAGCAGTTTGATGGGGGGCCAAGAGACCCAGTACTTC.